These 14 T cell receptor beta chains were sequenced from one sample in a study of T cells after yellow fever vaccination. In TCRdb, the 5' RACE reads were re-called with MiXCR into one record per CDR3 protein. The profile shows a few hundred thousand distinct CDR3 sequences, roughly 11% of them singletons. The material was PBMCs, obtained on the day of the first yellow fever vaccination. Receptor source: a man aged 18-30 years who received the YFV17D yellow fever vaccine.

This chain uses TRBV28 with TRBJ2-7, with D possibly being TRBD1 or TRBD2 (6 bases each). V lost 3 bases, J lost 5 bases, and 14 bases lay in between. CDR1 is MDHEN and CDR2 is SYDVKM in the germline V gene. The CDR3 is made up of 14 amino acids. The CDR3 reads CASSLEGVYHEQYV. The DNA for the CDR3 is TGTGCCAGCAGTTTGGAGGGGGTCTACCACGAGCAGTACGTC.

CDR3: CASSLEIETQYF. The CDR3 DNA sequence: TGTGCCAGCAGCTTGGAGATCGAGACCCAGTACTTC. The V gene is TRBV5-5, the J gene TRBJ2-5; D uncertain. Germline CDR1 SGHKS, CDR2 YYEKEE (reference sequence). The CDR3 loop spans 12 amino acids. Trimming removed 0 bases from V and 5 bases from J, with 5 bases in between.

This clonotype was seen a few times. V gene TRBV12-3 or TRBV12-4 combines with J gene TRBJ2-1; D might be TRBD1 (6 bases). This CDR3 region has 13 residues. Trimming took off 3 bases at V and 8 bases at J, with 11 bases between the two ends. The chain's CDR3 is CASSLVRGHEQFF. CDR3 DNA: TGTGCCAGCAGTTTGGTCAGGGGACATGAGCAGTTCTTC.

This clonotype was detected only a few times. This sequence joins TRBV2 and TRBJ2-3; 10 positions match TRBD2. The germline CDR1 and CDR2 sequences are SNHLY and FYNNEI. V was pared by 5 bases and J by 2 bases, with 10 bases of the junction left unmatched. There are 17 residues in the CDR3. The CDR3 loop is CASSSDGLAAYTDTQYF. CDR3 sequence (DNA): TGTGCCAGCAGTTCCGACGGACTAGCGGCCTACACAGATACGCAGTATTTT.

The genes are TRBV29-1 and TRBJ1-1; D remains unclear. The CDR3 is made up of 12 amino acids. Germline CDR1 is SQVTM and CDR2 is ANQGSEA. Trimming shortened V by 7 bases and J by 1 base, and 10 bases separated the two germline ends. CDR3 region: CSAETANTEAFF. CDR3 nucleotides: TGCAGCGCGGAAACAGCGAACACTGAAGCTTTCTTT.

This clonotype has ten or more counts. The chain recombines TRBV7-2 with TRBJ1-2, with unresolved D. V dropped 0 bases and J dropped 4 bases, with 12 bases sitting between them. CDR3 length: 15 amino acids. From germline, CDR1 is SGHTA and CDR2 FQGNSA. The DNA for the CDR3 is TGTGCCAGCAGCTTAGCGCGCAGCCATGCCTATGGCTACACCTTC. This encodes CASSLARSHAYGYTF.

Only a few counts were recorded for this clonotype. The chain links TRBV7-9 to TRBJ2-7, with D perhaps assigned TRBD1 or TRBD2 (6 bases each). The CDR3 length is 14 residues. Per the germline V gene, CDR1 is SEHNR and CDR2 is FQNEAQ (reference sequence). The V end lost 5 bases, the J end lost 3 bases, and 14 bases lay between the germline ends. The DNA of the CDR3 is TGTGCCAGCAGCCGGTACGAGGGGGGCTACGAGCAGTACGTC. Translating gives CASSRYEGGYEQYV.

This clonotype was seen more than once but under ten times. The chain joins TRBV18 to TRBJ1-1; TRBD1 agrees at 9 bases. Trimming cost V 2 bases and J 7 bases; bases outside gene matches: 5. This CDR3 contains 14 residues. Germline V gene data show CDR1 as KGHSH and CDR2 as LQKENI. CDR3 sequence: CASSPVGTGYEAFF. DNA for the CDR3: TGTGCCAGCTCACCAGTCGGGACAGGGTATGAAGCTTTCTTT.

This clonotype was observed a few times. The CDR3 is CASSSLSQQETQYF. CDR3 coding DNA: TGTGCCAGCAGCTCCCTGTCCCAACAAGAGACCCAGTACTTC. The rearrangement uses TRBV7-9 and TRBJ2-5; D unresolved. V dropped 4 bases and J dropped 2 bases, with 11 bases sitting between them. This CDR3 spans 14 amino acids. Germline V gene lookup returns CDR1 SEHNR and CDR2 FQNEAQ (reference sequence).

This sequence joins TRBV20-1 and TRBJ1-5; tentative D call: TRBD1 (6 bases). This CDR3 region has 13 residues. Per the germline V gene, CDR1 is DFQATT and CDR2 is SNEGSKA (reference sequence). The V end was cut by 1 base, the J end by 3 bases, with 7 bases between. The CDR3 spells CSARGDNNQPQHF. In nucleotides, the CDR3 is TGCAGTGCTAGAGGGGACAACAATCAGCCCCAGCATTTT.

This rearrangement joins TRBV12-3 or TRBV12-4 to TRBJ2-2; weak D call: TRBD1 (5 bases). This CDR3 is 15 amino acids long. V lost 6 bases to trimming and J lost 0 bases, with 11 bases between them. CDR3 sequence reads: CASSLTDTNTGELFF. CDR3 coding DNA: TGTGCCAGCAGCCTGACAGACACGAACACCGGGGAGCTGTTTTTT.

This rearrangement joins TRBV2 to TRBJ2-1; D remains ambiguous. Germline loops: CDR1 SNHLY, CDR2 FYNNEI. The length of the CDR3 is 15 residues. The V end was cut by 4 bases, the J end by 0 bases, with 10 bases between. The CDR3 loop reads CASSVVPSSYNEQFF. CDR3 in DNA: TGTGCCAGCAGTGTTGTCCCGAGCTCCTACAATGAGCAGTTCTTC.

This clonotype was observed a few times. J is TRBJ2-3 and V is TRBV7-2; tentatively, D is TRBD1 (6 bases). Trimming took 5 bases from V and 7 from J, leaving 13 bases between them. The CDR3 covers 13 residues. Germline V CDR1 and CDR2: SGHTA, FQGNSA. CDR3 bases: TGTGCCAGCAGCCCGGGACATAAGAATACGCAGTATTTT. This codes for CASSPGHKNTQYF.

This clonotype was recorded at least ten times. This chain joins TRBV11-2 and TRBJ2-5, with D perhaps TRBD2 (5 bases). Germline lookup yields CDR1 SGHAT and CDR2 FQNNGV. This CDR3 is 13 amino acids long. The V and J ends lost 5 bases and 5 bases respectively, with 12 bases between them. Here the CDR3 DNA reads TGTGCCAGCAGCCGGGGAGTAGTCGAGACCCAGTACTTC. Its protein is CASSRGVVETQYF.